The 16 T cell receptor beta chains reported below all come from one sample, sequenced in a study of cytomegalovirus exposure and HLA in healthy donors. PCR amplification relied on 60 Vbeta primers (plus 13 Jbeta primers). The repertoire was sequenced with immunoSEQ multiplex PCR; TCRdb's copy has only in-frame clones and lacks some. This sample has around 120,000 clones, with 70% to 90% found just once. The sequencing input was PBMCs. The source is a woman between 40 and 50 years old in good health and CMV-seropositive.

The chain links TRBV7-8 to TRBJ2-2; possible D gene TRBD2, 5 bases. The germline CDR1 and CDR2 sequences are SGHVS and FQNEAQ. The CDR3 extends over 17 amino acids. The V end lost 1 base, the J end lost 2 bases, and 14 bases lay between the germline ends. The CDR3 nucleotides read TGTGCCAGCAGCTTAGATCGGACTCAAAGAAACACCGGGGAGCTGTTTTTT. The encoded protein is CASSLDRTQRNTGELFF.

In DNA, the CDR3 is TGTGCCAGCAGTTACTCTGGACAGGGTGGGGAAAAACTGTTTTTT. Its translation is CASSYSGQGGEKLFF. J is TRBJ1-4 and V is TRBV6-5, with 8 bases that match TRBD1. The CDR3 runs to 15 residues. Germline CDR1 MNHEY, CDR2 SVGAGI. V was clipped by 0 bases and J by 8 bases; unmatched bases: 5.

The chain recombines TRBV5-1 with TRBJ2-3; 11 nucleotides agree with TRBD2. There are 18 residues in the CDR3. The V gene end was trimmed by 4 bases and the J gene end by 5 bases; junction bases not matched to a gene: 15. The germline CDR1 and CDR2 sequences are SGHRS and YFSETQ. CDR3 residues: CASSPPGLAGRGGDTQYF. In DNA, the CDR3 is TGCGCCAGCAGCCCCCCTGGACTAGCGGGTCGGGGTGGAGATACGCAGTATTTT.

The chain has TRBV7-3 and TRBJ1-5; no clear D gene. This CDR3 contains 13 residues. V gave up 5 bases and J gave up 0 bases, with 5 bases separating them. From germline, CDR1 is SGHTA and CDR2 FQGTGA. CDR3 residues: CASSESSNQPQHF. In DNA form, the CDR3 reads TGTGCCAGCAGCGAGTCTAGCAATCAGCCCCAGCATTTT.

This chain connects TRBV29-1 to TRBJ1-1, with a weak D call TRBD1 (6 bases). Trimming left V 3 bases short and J 3 bases short, with 23 bases between. Looked up from germline, CDR1 is SQVTM and CDR2 is ANQGSEA. The CDR3 consists of 17 residues. Written as DNA, the CDR3 is TGCAGCGTTGACCGACCCGGGACAAGAACCTCCTACACTGAAGCTTTCTTT. Its translation is CSVDRPGTRTSYTEAFF.

V gene TRBV18 combines with J gene TRBJ2-7, with 9 bases that match TRBD2. With 3 bases clipped from V and 5 bases from J, the junction kept 8 bases outside the gene matches. The CDR3 extends over 15 amino acids. Germline CDR1 is KGHSH and CDR2 is LQKENI. The CDR3 sequence: CASSPPSGDSHEQYF. CDR3 nucleotides: TGTGCCAGCTCACCCCCTAGCGGGGATTCTCACGAGCAGTACTTC.

The chain combines TRBV5-1 with TRBJ1-4, with D possibly matching TRBD1 (6 bases). Germline loops: CDR1 SGHRS, CDR2 YFSETQ. This CDR3 comprises 17 residues. V gave up 4 bases and J gave up 5 bases, with 21 bases separating them. In DNA, the CDR3 is TGCGCCAGCAGCCTGGGACAAAGCTTGTCGGGAAATGAAAAACTGTTTTTT. Translation: CASSLGQSLSGNEKLFF.

The chain recombines TRBV20-1 with TRBJ2-1; unclear D gene. V was pared by 3 bases and J by 11 bases, with 11 bases between. There are 11 residues in the CDR3. Germline V gives CDR1 DFQATT, CDR2 SNEGSKA (reference sequence). CDR3 in DNA: TGCAGTGCTAGTCTATCCCCAAAGCAGTTCTTC. As protein: CSASLSPKQFF.

The chain recombines TRBV11-2 with TRBJ1-4; D gene unclear. This CDR3 has 16 amino acids. Trimming stripped 3 bases from V and 5 bases from J, with 16 bases between. CDR1 and CDR2 from the germline V gene are SGHAT and FQNNGV. CDR3: CASSFGEGLGNEKLFF. CDR3 nucleotide sequence: TGTGCCAGCAGCTTCGGGGAAGGGCTCGGGAATGAAAAACTGTTTTTT.

The chain combines TRBV6-4 with TRBJ2-7; D may be TRBD2 (7 bases). The CDR3 has 13 residues. Between the trimmed V and J ends, which lost 2 bases and 6 bases, there was a span of 11 bases. Germline CDR1 reads MRHNA; CDR2 reads SNTAGT. The CDR3 loop is CASSDPRGGEQYF. The CDR3, as DNA: TGTGCCAGCAGTGACCCGAGGGGGGGCGAGCAGTACTTC.

The chain employs TRBV10-3 and TRBJ1-1; maybe TRBD1 (6 bases). The V and J ends lost 6 bases and 1 base respectively, with 12 bases between them. The germline CDR1 and CDR2 sequences are ENHRY and SYGVKD. This CDR3 contains 14 residues. The CDR3 loop is CAIRTTGENTEAFF. CDR3 nucleotide sequence: TGTGCCATCAGGACGACAGGAGAGAACACTGAAGCTTTCTTT.

The J gene is TRBJ1-2, the V gene TRBV19; weak D call: TRBD1 (5 bases). Germline CDR1 LNHDA, CDR2 SQIVND (reference sequence). The CDR3 runs to 14 residues. Trimming removed 7 bases at V and 7 bases at J, with 19 bases between. CDR3 DNA sequence: TGTGCCAGTAAATATGGCAGGGCTATAGGTGGCTACACCTTC. Protein product: CASKYGRAIGGYTF.

This CDR3 reads CAIRGQSNEKLFF. The DNA of the CDR3 is TGTGCCATCAGAGGACAGAGTAATGAAAAACTGTTTTTT. The chain joins TRBV10-3 to TRBJ1-4, with a possible D match to TRBD1 (6 bases). CDR1 ENHRY and CDR2 SYGVKD come from the germline V gene. The CDR3 is made up of 13 amino acids. V lost 6 bases, J lost 4 bases, and 9 bases lay in between.

V is TRBV5-1 and J is TRBJ2-3; D may be TRBD1 (5 bases). Trimming removed 5 bases from V and 2 bases from J, with 18 bases in between. Germline assignment: CDR1 SGHRS and CDR2 YFSETQ. The CDR3 covers 16 residues. The CDR3 here is CASRLTTTGSTDTQYF. The CDR3 DNA sequence: TGCGCCAGCAGACTCACGACCACAGGATCCACAGATACGCAGTATTTT.

This CDR3 is CASSLGGQGSFGNTIYF. The CDR3 DNA follows: TGTGCCAGCAGTTTAGGCGGACAGGGAAGCTTTGGAAACACCATATATTTT. This chain links TRBV28 with TRBJ1-3, with TRBD1 matching over 8 bases. V was clipped by 2 bases and J by 3 bases; unmatched bases: 9. CDR3 length: 17 amino acids. CDR1 MDHEN and CDR2 SYDVKM come from the germline V gene.

By share of the sample, this clone is medium-sized. The chain combines TRBV29-1 with TRBJ1-1; TRBD1 might be the D (5 bases). Trimming stripped 2 bases from V and 3 bases from J, with 10 bases between. Germline V lookup: CDR1 SQVTM, CDR2 ANQGSEA. This CDR3 region has 13 residues. CDR3 residues: CSVEQGMYTEAFF. CDR3 coding DNA: TGCAGCGTTGAACAGGGCATGTACACTGAAGCTTTCTTT.